A selection of T cell receptor beta chains follows, all from one sample in a study of blood T cell repertoires in COVID-19. Here immunoSEQ multiplex PCR was the method, and the copy in TCRdb shows in-frame clones only, minus some. The table records 120,000 or so clones, 82% of them present only once. Sequencing was done on a sample of peripheral blood. Receptor source: a woman aged 65 to 85 with acute or convalescent COVID-19. CDR3s include the opening cysteine and the closing phenylalanine or tryptophan. Each record gives: J gene, V gene, CDR3 protein.

>TRBJ1-5|TRBV4-1
CASSQVIGGRINQPQHF
>TRBJ2-1|TRBV20-1
CSASWRMSYNEQFF
>TRBJ1-2|TRBV7-9
CASSLGQGPNYGYTF
>TRBJ2-3|TRBV7-9
CASSLYRLNTDTQYF
>TRBJ1-1|TRBV27
CASSYQGRRLGTEAFF
>TRBJ2-1|TRBV14
CASSQEVRNEQFF
>TRBJ1-2|TRBV19
CASSPGQGTGYTF
>TRBJ2-3|TRBV4-2
CASSQGGPRTGIHTQYF
>TRBJ2-3|TRBV4-1
CASSQVVGADTDTQYF
>TRBJ1-1|TRBV19
CASSAQRGRAFF
>TRBJ1-2|TRBV7-2
CASSSHGGLGYTF
>TRBJ1-6|TRBV21-1
CASSKSGRAGSSYNSPLHF
>TRBJ1-1|TRBV5-1
CASSLNVQTEAFF
>TRBJ2-1|TRBV7-2
CASSKGLAGAEGEQFF
>TRBJ1-5|TRBV30
CAWSTQTVAQPQHF
>TRBJ1-1|TRBV30
CAWRKTGRETEAFF
>TRBJ2-5|TRBV7-2
CASSPGGGTHF
>TRBJ1-1|TRBV19
CASSFLREAFF
>TRBJ1-5|TRBV4-2
CASSQGAGGVQPQHF
>TRBJ1-5|TRBV6-5
CASSSRTGDVNQPQHF
>TRBJ2-1|TRBV11-2
CASSLEEHRAMTNEQFF
>TRBJ2-3|TRBV19
CASSETGSWVDTQYF
>TRBJ1-1|TRBV10-3
CATSSGLATEAFF
>TRBJ2-2|TRBV7-6
CASSSRHPDATGELFF
>TRBJ1-2|TRBV23-1
CASSQSLGLKNRVYGYTF
>TRBJ1-2|TRBV24-1
CATSARTPGVYGYTF
>TRBJ1-2|TRBV10-3
CAISKNQGDGYTF
>TRBJ2-1|TRBV4-1
CASSPGGRHNEQFF
>TRBJ1-5|TRBV18
CATTQGLGQPQHF
>TRBJ2-3|TRBV5-6
CASSLRVMDTQYF
>TRBJ1-2|TRBV10-3
CASREGKDYGYTF
>TRBJ2-7|TRBV11-2
CASSLASAGGEQYF
>TRBJ1-5|TRBV19
CASTGLRGGGGVSGNQPQHF
>TRBJ1-3|TRBV7-6
CASSLASGSGNSGNTIYF
>TRBJ2-2|TRBV27
CASRETNTGELFF
>TRBJ2-7|TRBV11-3
CASSGTGVSYEQYF
>TRBJ2-3|TRBV18
CASSPYLAGGSTDTQYF
>TRBJ1-2|TRBV7-9
CASSLETPGRDNGYTF
>TRBJ2-2|TRBV5-1
CASSPLASDTGELFF
>TRBJ2-1|TRBV5-6
CASSLAEERGMIF
>TRBJ1-1|TRBV11-2
CASSLVMGQPNTEAFF
>TRBJ2-1|TRBV7-2
CASSQRAVINEQFF
>TRBJ1-2|TRBV28
CASSGRQGADGYTF